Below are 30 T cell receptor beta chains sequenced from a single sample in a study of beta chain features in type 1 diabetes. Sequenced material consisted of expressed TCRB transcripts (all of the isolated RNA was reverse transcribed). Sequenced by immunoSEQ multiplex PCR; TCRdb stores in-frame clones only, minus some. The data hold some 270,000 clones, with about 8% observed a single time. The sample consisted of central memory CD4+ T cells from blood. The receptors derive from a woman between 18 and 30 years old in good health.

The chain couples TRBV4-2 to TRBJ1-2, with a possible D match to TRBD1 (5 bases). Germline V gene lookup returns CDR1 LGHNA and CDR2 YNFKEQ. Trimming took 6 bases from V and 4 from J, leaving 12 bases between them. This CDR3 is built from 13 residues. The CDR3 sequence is CASSQTGIYGYTF. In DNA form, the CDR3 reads TGTGCCAGCAGTCAAACAGGAATCTATGGCTACACCTTC.

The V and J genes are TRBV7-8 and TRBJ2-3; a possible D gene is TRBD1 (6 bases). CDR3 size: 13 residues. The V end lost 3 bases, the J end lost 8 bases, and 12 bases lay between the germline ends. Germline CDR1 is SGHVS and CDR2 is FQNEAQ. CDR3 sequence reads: CASSLTGLVTQYF. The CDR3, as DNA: TGTGCCAGCAGCTTGACAGGCTTAGTTACGCAGTATTTT.

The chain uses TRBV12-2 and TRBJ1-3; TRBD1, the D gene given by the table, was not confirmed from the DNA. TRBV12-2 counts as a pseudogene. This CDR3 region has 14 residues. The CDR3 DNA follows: TGTGCAAGTCCCTTACAGGGATTTGGAAACACCATATATTTT. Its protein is CASPLQGFGNTIYF.

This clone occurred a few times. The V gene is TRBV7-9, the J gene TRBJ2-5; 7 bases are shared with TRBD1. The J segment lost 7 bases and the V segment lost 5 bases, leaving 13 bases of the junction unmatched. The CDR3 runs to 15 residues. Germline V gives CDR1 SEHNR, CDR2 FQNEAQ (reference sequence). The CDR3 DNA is TGTGCCAGCAGCCCACGCCCCGACAGGGCGGGGACCCAGTACTTC. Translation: CASSPRPDRAGTQYF. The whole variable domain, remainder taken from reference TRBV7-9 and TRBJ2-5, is DTGVSQNPRHKITKRGQNVTFRCDPISEHNRLYWYRQTLGQGPEFLTYFQNEAQLEKSRLLSDRFSAERPKGSFSTLEIQRTEQGDSAMYLCASSPRPDRAGTQYFGPGTRLLVL.

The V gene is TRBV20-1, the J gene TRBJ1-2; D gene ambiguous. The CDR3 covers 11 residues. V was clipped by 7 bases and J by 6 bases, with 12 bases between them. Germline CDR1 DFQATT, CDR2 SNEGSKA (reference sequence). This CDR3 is CSVRPPNGYTF. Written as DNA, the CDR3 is TGCAGTGTCAGACCCCCTAATGGCTACACCTTC.

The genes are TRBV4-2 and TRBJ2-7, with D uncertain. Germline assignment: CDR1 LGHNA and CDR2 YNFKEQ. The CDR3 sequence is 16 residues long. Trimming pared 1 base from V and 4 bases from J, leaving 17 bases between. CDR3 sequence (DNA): TGTGCCAGCAGCCAAGCCCTCCGGCAGGAATCGTACGAGCAGTACTTC. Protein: CASSQALRQESYEQYF.

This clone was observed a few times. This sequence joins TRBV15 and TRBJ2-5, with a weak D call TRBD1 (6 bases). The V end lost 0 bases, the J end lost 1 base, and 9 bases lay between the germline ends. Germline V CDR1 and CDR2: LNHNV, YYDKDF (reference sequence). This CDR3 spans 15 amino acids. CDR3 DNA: TGTGCCACCAGCAGAGAGAGACAGGTCCAAGAGACCCAGTACTTC. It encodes CATSRERQVQETQYF.

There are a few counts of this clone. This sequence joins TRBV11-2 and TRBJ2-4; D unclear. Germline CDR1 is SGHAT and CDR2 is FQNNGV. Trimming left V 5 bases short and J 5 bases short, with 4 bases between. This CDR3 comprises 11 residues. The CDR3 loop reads CASSEQNIQYF. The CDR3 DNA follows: TGTGCCAGCAGCGAACAAAACATTCAGTACTTC.

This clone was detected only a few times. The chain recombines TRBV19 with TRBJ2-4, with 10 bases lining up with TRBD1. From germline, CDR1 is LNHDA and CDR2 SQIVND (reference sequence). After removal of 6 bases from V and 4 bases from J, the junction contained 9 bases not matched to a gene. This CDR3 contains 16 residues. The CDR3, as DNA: TGTGCCAGTAGAAACGCGGGACAGGGGCGAAAAAACATTCAGTACTTC. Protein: CASRNAGQGRKNIQYF. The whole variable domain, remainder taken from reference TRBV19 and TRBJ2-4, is DGGITQSPKYLFRKEGQNVTLSCEQNLNHDAMYWYRQDPGQGLRLIYYSQIVNDFQKGDIAEGYSVSREKKESFPLTVTSAQKNPTAFYLCASRNAGQGRKNIQYFGAGTRLSVL.

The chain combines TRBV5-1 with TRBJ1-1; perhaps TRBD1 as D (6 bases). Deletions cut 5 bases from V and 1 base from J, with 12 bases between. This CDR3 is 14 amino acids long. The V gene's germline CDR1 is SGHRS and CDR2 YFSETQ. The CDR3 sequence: CASRAGAQNTEAFF. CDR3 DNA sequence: TGCGCCAGCAGGGCGGGGGCGCAGAACACTGAAGCTTTCTTT.

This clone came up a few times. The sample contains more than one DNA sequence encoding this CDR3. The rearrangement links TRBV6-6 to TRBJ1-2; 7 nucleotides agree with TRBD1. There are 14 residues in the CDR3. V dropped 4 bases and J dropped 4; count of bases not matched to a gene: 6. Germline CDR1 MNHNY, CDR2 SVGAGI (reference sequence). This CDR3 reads CASSSTGQAYGYTF. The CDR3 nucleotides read TGTGCCAGCAGTTCGACCGGACAGGCCTATGGCTACACCTTC.

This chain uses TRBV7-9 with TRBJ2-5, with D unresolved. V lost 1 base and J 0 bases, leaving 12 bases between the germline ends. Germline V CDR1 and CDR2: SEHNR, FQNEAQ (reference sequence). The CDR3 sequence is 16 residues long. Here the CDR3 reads CASSLGVGEYQETQYF. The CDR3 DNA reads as TGTGCCAGCAGCTTAGGGGTAGGAGAGTACCAAGAGACCCAGTACTTC.

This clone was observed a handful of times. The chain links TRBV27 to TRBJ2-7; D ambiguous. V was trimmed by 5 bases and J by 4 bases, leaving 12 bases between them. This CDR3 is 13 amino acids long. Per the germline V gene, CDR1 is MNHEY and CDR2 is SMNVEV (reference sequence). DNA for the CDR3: TGTGCCAGCAGTCGGAAAAAGGAATACGAGCAGTACTTC. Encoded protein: CASSRKKEYEQYF.

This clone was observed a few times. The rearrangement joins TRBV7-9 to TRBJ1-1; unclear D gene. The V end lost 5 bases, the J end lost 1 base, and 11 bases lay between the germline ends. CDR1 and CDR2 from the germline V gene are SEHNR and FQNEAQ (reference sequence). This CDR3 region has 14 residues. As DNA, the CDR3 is TGTGCCAGCAGCCTTAGGGCATCGAACACTGAAGCTTTCTTT. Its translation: CASSLRASNTEAFF.

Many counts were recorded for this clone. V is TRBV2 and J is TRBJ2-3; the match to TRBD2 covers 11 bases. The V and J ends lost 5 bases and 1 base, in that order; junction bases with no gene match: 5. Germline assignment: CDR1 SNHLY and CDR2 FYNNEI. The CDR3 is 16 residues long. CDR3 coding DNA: TGTGCCAGCAGTTCAACTAGCGGGGGCCGCACAGATACGCAGTATTTT. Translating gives CASSSTSGGRTDTQYF.

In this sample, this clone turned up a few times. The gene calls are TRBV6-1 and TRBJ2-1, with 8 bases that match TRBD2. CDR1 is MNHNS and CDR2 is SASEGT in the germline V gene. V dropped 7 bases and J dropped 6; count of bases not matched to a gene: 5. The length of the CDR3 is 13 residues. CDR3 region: CASKQAGGNEQFF. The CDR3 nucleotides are TGTGCCAGCAAGCAGGCGGGGGGCAATGAGCAGTTCTTC.

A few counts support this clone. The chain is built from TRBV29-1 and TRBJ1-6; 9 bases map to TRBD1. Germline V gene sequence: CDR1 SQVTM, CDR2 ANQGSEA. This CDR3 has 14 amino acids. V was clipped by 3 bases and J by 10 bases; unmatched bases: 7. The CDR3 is CSVDTGGAGSPLHF. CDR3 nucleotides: TGCAGCGTTGACACAGGGGGCGCCGGGTCACCCCTCCACTTT.

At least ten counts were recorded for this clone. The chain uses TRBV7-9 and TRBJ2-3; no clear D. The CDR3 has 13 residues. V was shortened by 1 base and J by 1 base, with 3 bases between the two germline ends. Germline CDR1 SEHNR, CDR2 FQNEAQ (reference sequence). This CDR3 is CASSLDGTDTQYF. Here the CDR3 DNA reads TGTGCCAGCAGCTTAGATGGCACAGATACGCAGTATTTT.

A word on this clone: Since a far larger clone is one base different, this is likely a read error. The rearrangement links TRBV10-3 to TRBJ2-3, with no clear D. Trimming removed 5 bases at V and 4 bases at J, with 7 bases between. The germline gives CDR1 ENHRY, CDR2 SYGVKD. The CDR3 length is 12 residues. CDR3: CAISYGPDTQYF. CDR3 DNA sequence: TGTGCCATCAGTTACGGACCAGATACGCAGTATTTT.

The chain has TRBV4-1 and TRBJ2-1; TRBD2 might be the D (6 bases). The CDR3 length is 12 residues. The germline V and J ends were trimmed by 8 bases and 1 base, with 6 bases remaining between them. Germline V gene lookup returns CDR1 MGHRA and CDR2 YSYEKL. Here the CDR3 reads CASAGSYNEQFF. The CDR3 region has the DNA TGCGCCAGCGCGGGGTCCTACAATGAGCAGTTCTTC.

CDR3 in amino acids: CASSLGPTFNQPQHF. The DNA for the CDR3 is TGTGCCAGCAGCTTGGGCCCGACGTTCAATCAGCCCCAGCATTTT. This rearrangement joins TRBV5-6 to TRBJ1-5; D is unresolved. CDR1 and CDR2 from the germline V gene are SGHDT and YYEEEE. With 0 bases removed from V and 3 bases from J, the gap between germline ends came to 10 bases. This CDR3 comprises 15 residues.

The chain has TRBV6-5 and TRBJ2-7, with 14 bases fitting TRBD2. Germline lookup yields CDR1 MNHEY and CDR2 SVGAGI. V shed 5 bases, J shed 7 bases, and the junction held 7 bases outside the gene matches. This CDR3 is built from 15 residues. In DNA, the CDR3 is TGTGCCAGCAGTAATGGACTAGCGGGAGGTGCGGAGCAGTACTTC. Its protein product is CASSNGLAGGAEQYF.

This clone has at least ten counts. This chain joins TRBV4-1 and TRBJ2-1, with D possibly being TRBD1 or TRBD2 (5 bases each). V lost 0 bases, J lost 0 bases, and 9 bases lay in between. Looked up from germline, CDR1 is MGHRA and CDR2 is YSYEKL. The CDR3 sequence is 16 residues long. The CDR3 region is CASSQEYGGSYNEQFF. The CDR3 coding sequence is TGCGCCAGCAGCCAAGAGTATGGGGGCTCCTACAATGAGCAGTTCTTC.

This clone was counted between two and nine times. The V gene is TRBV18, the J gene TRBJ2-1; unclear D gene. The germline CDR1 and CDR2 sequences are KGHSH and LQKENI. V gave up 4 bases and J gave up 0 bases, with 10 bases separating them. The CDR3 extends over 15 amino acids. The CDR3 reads CASSQRTSSYNEQFF. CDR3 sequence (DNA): TGTGCCAGCTCACAGCGAACGAGCTCCTACAATGAGCAGTTCTTC.

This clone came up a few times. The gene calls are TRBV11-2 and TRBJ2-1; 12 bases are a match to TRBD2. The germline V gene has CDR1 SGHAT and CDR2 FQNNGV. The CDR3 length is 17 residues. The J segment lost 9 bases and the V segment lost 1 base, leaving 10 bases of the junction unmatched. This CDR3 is CASSLVGPSGRALEQFF. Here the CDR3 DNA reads TGTGCCAGCAGCTTAGTAGGTCCTAGCGGGAGGGCCCTTGAGCAGTTCTTC.

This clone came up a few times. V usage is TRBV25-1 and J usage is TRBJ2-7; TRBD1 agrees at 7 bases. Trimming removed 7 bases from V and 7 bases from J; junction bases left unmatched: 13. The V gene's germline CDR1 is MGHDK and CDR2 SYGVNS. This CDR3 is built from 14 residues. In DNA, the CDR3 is TGTGCCAGCACCCCATCTCCGGGACAGAGGGAGCAGTACTTC. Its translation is CASTPSPGQREQYF.

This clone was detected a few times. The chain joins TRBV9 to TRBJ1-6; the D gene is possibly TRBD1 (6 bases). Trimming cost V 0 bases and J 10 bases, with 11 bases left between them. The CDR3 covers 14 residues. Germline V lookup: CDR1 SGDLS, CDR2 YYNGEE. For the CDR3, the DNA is TGTGCCAGCAGCGTAGGTGGGGGCGGGTCACCCCTCCACTTT. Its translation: CASSVGGGGSPLHF.

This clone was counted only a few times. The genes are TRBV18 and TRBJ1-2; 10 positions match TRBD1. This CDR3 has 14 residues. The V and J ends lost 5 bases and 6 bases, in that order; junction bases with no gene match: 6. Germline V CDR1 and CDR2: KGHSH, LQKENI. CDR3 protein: CASSSFGQGDGYTF. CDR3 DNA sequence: TGTGCCAGCTCATCTTTTGGACAGGGGGATGGCTACACCTTC.

For the CDR3, the DNA is TGTGCCAGCAGTTACCCAGGGGAACGGACGGAGACCCAGTACTTC. Protein product: CASSYPGERTETQYF. The chain carries TRBV6-5 and TRBJ2-5; D is possibly TRBD1 (6 bases). Germline CDR1 is MNHEY and CDR2 is SVGAGI. V gave up 2 bases and J gave up 5 bases, with 15 bases separating them. CDR3 length equals 15 residues.

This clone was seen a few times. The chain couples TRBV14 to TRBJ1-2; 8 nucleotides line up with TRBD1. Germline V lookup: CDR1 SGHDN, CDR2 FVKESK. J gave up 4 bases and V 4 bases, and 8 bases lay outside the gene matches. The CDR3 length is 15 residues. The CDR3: CASSLLGQGSYGYTF. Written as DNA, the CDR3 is TGTGCCAGCAGCCTACTAGGACAGGGCTCCTATGGCTACACCTTC.